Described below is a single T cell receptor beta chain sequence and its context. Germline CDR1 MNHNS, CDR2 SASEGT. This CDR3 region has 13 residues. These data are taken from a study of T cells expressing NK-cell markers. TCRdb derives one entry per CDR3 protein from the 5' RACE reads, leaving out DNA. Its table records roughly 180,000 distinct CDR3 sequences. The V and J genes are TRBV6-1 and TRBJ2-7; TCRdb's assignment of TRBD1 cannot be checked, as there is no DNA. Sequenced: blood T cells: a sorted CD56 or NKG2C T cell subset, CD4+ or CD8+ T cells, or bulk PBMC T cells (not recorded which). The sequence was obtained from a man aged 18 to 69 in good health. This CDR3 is CASSGQEGFEQYF.